This TCR beta chain was sequenced in a study of T cell responses to AZD1222 COVID-19 vaccine. Points on this clone: Its target is not known.

Findings of the study overall: Spike-specific TCR breadth and depth both grew after two AZD1222 doses. There were mostly white British donors and more females than males, and clonal diversity was possibly underestimated. Baseline serostatus was positive in only a handful of AZD1222 recipients. In the spike-specific TCR repertoire, nearly half reportedly target unmutated variant regions.

Some clones are missing from TCRdb's copy, which holds only in-frame ones; the method was immunoSEQ multiplex PCR. Of 95,000 to 110,000 clones listed, around 91% are singletons. This CDR3 has 17 residues. CDR1 and CDR2 (germline): SGHVS, FNYEAQ. V was shortened by 7 bases and J by 2 bases, with 23 bases between the two germline ends. The clonotype was recovered from an adult in good health. The rearrangement links TRBV7-6 to TRBJ1-2; a possible D gene is TRBD1 (5 bases). This specimen consisted of peripheral blood, obtained on day 0 of AZD1222 vaccination. The CDR3 loop is CASTPEVAQGGNYGYTF. The DNA of the CDR3 is TGTGCCAGCACACCCGAGGTTGCGCAGGGTGGCAACTATGGCTACACCTTC.